The clone carrying this TCR beta chain was observed a handful of times. What it recognizes is unknown. The CDR3 sequence is 17 residues long. Germline CDR1 and CDR2: SGHRS and YFSETQ. Trimming removed 3 bases from V and 5 bases from J; junction bases left unmatched: 16. One entry per CDR3 protein results from TCRdb running MiXCR on the 5' RACE reads. The table has some 37,000 distinct CDR3 sequences, over 10% seen once. The data were taken from a study of CD8 T cells in ankylosing spondylitis. General study results and limits: There was reportedly significant enrichment of clones that were disease-linked in matched ankylosing spondylitis synovial fluid.

Sequenced: synovial fluid, either unsorted or a sorted T cell fraction (not recorded which). The J gene is TRBJ2-5, the V gene TRBV5-1; 7 bases agree with TRBD2. The clonotype originates from a male donor with ankylosing spondylitis. The CDR3 loop is CASSSPWLGEGPETQYF. The CDR3 DNA reads as TGCGCCAGCAGCTCGCCCTGGCTTGGGGAGGGCCCCGAGACCCAGTACTTC.